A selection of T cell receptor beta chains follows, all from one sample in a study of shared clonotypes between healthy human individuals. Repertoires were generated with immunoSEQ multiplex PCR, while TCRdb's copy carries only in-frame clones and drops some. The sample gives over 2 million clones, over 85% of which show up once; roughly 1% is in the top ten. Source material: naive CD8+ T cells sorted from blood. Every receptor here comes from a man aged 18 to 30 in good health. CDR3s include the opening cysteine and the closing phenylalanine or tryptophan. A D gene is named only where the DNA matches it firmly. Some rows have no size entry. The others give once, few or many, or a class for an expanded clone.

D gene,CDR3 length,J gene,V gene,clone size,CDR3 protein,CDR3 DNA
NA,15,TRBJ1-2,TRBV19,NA,CASSIDLEGFYGYTF,TGTGCCAGTAGTATAGATCTTGAGGGGTTCTATGGCTACACCTTC
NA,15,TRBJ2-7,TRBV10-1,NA,CASSETRGRAYEQYF,TGCGCCAGCAGTGAGACCCGGGGTCGAGCATACGAGCAGTACTTC
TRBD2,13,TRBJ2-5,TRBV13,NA,CASRLAGQETQYF,TGTGCCTCGCGACTAGCGGGTCAAGAGACCCAGTACTTC
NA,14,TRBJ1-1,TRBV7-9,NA,CASSQVVGNAEAFF,TGTGCCAGCAGCCAAGTGGTGGGGAACGCTGAAGCTTTCTTT
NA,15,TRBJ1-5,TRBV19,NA,CASTQAGLGNQPQHF,TGTGCCAGTACCCAGGCGGGGTTGGGGAATCAGCCCCAGCATTTT
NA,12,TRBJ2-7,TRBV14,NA,CASSQVGYEQYF,TGTGCCAGCAGCCAAGTCGGATACGAGCAGTACTTC
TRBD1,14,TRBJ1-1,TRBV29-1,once,CSVGDRGPNTEAFF,TGCAGCGTTGGGGACAGGGGGCCTAACACTGAAGCTTTCTTT
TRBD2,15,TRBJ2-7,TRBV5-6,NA,CASSLGLAGDYEQYF,TGTGCCAGCAGCTTGGGACTAGCGGGAGATTACGAGCAGTACTTC
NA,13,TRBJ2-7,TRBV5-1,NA,CASALTTLNEQYF,TGCGCCAGCGCCTTGACAACCTTAAACGAGCAGTACTTC
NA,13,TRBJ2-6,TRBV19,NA,CASTPGGANVLTF,TGTGCCAGTACCCCGGGGGGGGCCAACGTCCTGACTTTC
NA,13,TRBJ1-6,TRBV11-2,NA,CASSVGTASPLHF,TGTGCCAGCAGCGTCGGGACGGCGTCACCCCTCCACTTT
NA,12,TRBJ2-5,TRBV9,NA,CASSISEETQYF,TGTGCCAGCAGCATTTCCGAAGAGACCCAGTACTTC
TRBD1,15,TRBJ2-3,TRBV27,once,CASSPGTGEGDTQYF,TGTGCCAGCAGTCCAGGGACAGGCGAGGGGGATACGCAGTATTTT
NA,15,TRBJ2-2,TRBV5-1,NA,CASSPFMANTGELFF,TGCGCCAGCAGCCCCTTTATGGCGAACACCGGGGAGCTGTTTTTT
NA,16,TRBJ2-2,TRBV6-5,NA,CASSYTETGRSGELFF,TGTGCCAGCAGTTACACCGAGACGGGGCGCTCCGGGGAGCTGTTTTTT
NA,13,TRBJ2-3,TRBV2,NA,CASSGGFPDTQYF,TGTGCCAGCAGTGGGGGGTTTCCAGATACGCAGTATTTT
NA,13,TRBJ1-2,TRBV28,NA,CASSLGGWDGYTF,TGTGCCAGCAGTTTAGGAGGCTGGGATGGCTACACCTTC
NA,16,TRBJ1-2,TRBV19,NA,CASSIGEQLNFYGYTF,TGTGCCAGTAGTATTGGCGAACAGCTAAACTTCTATGGCTACACCTTC
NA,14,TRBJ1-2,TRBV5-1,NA,CASSFEEGVYGYTF,TGCGCCAGCAGCTTCGAAGAGGGGGTCTATGGCTACACCTTC
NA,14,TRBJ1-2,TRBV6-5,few,CASSTIRAPWGYTF,TGTGCCAGCAGTACGATTAGGGCGCCCTGGGGCTACACCTTC
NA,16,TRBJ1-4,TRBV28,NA,CASSSPPGEANEKLFF,TGTGCCAGCAGTTCCCCCCCAGGGGAAGCTAATGAAAAACTGTTTTTT
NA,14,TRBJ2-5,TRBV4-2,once,CASSQPGADETQYF,TGTGCCAGCAGCCAACCAGGGGCGGATGAGACCCAGTACTTC
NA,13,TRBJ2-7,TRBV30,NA,CAWSSGWGDEQYF,TGTGCCTGGAGTAGCGGTTGGGGGGACGAGCAGTACTTC
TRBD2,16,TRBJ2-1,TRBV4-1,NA,CASSQSSGGAYNEQFF,TGCGCCAGCAGCCAATCCAGCGGGGGGGCCTACAATGAGCAGTTCTTC
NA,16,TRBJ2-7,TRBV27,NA,CASNSAGQNSDQEQYF,TGTGCCAGCAATTCGGCTGGACAGAACTCCGATCAGGAGCAGTACTTC
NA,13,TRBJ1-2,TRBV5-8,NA,CASMYQSIDGYTF,TGTGCCAGCATGTATCAGTCAATAGATGGCTACACCTTC
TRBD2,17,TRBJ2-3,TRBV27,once,CASSVWGTSGDTDTQYF,TGTGCCAGCAGTGTCTGGGGGACTAGCGGGGACACAGATACGCAGTATTTT
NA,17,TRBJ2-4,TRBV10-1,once,CASTLGIAALAKNIQYF,TGCGCCAGCACCCTCGGGATAGCGGCTCTAGCCAAAAACATTCAGTACTTC
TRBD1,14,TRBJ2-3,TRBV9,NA,CASSLTGGTDTQYF,TGTGCCAGCAGCCTGACAGGGGGCACAGATACGCAGTATTTT
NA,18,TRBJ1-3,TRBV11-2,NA,CASSLVFARVPGGNTIYF,TGTGCCAGCAGCTTAGTGTTCGCCAGGGTACCAGGTGGAAACACCATATATTTT
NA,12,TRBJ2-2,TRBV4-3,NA,CASSQDSGELFF,TGCGCCAGCAGCCAGGACAGCGGGGAGCTGTTTTTT
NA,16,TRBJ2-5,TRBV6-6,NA,CASSTPLEGIQETQYF,TGTGCCAGCAGTACTCCCCTTGAGGGGATCCAAGAGACCCAGTACTTC
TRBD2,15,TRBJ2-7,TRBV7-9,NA,CASSLGEGTSYEQYF,TGTGCCAGCAGCTTAGGGGAGGGAACATCCTACGAGCAGTACTTC
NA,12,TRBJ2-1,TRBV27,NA,CASSIRGDEQFF,TGTGCCAGCAGTATAAGGGGGGATGAGCAGTTCTTC
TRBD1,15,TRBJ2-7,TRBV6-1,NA,CASSELGQGAYEQYF,TGTGCCAGCAGTGAGTTGGGACAGGGGGCCTACGAGCAGTACTTC
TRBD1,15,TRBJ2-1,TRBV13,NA,CASSKQGAHYNEQFF,TGTGCCAGCAGCAAACAGGGGGCTCACTACAATGAGCAGTTCTTC
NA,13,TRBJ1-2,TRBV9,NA,CASSPNGGRILTF,TGTGCCAGCAGCCCCAACGGTGGCCGGATCCTAACCTTC
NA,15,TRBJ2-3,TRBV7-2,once,CASTERGENTDTQYF,TGTGCCAGCACCGAAAGGGGGGAAAACACAGATACGCAGTATTTT
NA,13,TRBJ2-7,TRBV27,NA,CASSLSPVYEQYF,TGTGCCAGCAGTTTAAGCCCTGTTTACGAGCAGTACTTC
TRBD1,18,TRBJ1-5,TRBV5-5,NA,CASSITGTGVLGNQPQHF,TGTGCCAGCAGCATTACCGGGACAGGGGTTTTGGGCAATCAGCCCCAGCATTTT
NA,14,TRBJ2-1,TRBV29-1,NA,CSVELLSSYNEQFF,TGCAGCGTGGAACTCCTGAGCTCCTACAATGAGCAGTTCTTC
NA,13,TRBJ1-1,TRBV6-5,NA,CASSYGENTEAFF,TGTGCCAGCAGTTACGGTGAGAACACTGAAGCTTTCTTT
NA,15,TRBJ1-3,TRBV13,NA,CASSSRAGSGNTIYF,TGTGCCAGCAGCTCTCGGGCAGGGTCGGGAAACACCATATATTTT
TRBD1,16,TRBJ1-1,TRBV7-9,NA,CASSLEGGGPNTEAFF,TGTGCCAGCAGCTTAGAAGGGGGCGGTCCGAACACTGAAGCTTTCTTT
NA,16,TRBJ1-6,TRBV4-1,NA,CASSLNGGGLNSPLHF,TGCGCCAGCAGCCTCAATGGCGGCGGATTAAATTCACCCCTCCACTTT
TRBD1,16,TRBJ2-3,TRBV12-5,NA,CASGLAGTGFTDTQYF,TGTGCTAGTGGTTTGGCCGGGACAGGGTTCACAGATACGCAGTATTTT
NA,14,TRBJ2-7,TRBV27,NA,CASSSSSSSYEQYF,TGTGCCAGCAGTTCCTCGTCCAGCTCCTACGAGCAGTACTTC
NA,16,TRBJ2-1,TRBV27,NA,CASSNSQGSSYNEQFF,TGTGCCAGCAGTAATTCACAGGGAAGCTCCTACAATGAGCAGTTCTTC
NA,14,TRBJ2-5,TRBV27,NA,CASSLSVSQETQYF,TGTGCCAGCAGTTTATCGGTTAGCCAAGAGACCCAGTACTTC
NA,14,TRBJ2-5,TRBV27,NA,CASSLRGFQETQYF,TGTGCCAGCAGTCTCCGGGGATTCCAAGAGACCCAGTACTTC
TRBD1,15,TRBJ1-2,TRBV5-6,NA,CASSSPDRLGYGYTF,TGTGCCAGCAGCTCCCCGGACAGGTTGGGCTATGGCTACACCTTC
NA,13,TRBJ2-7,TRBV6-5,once,CASSLEGTYEQYF,TGTGCCAGCAGTTTAGAGGGCACCTACGAGCAGTACTTC
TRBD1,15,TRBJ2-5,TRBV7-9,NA,CASSHPTGGRETQYF,TGTGCCAGCAGCCACCCGACAGGGGGGCGGGAGACCCAGTACTTC
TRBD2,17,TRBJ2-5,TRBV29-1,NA,CSVEMYFNAGEGETQYF,TGCAGCGTTGAAATGTACTTTAATGCGGGAGAAGGGGAGACCCAGTACTTC
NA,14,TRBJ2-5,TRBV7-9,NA,CASSLDPREETQYF,TGTGCCAGCAGCTTAGATCCCAGGGAAGAGACCCAGTACTTC
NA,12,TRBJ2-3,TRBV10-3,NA,CAIRDWTDTQYF,TGTGCCATCAGGGACTGGACAGATACGCAGTATTTT
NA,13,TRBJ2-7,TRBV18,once,CASGGQSSYEQYF,TGTGCCAGCGGTGGACAGAGCTCCTACGAGCAGTACTTC